Here is one TCR beta chain with its context. This sample was taken from a study of shared clonotypes between healthy human individuals. Germline CDR1 is SGHRS and CDR2 is YFSETQ. Trimming stripped 0 bases from V and 0 bases from J, with 9 bases between. CDR3 length equals 15 residues. Per the original data handling: ImmunoSEQ junction-only sequences lacked quality scores, so their filtering differed. Using immunoSEQ multiplex PCR, the repertoire was profiled, and TCRdb retains in-frame clones only, with some absent. D and trimming come from the DNA, and the V and J calls and clone size come from that table. Of 2,500,000 or so clones in the sample, approximately 94% are singletons; the top ten hold around 0.37%.

The sequencing input was naive CD4+ T cells from PBMCs. The subset denotes: CD45RA+ positively selected. This clonotype originated in a man between 18 and 29 years old in good health. Some clones in this sample may be carry-over from other donors' samples. This rearrangement joins TRBV5-1 to TRBJ1-1; D unclear. CDR3 DNA: TGCGCCAGCAGCTTGGTTTCTGTCCTGAACACTGAAGCTTTCTTT. Its protein product is CASSLVSVLNTEAFF.